The 22 T cell receptor beta chains reported below all come from one sample, sequenced in a study of shared clonotypes between healthy human individuals. Generated by immunoSEQ multiplex PCR, the TCRdb table keeps only in-frame clones and is missing some. The table has approximately 530,000 clones, approximately 95% seen once; the top ten hold 0.05% to 0.08%. The material sequenced was naive CD4+ T cells sorted from blood. Subset in this sample: CD45RA+ positively selected. The source of these receptors is a woman younger than 45 in good health.

The genes are TRBV29-1 and TRBJ2-7; D may correspond to TRBD1 or TRBD2 (5 bases each). Trimming stripped 6 bases from V and 4 bases from J, with 19 bases between. CDR3 length equals 14 residues. The germline V gene encodes CDR1 SQVTM and CDR2 ANQGSEA. The CDR3 sequence: CSVGRSGSTYEQYF. The DNA for the CDR3 is TGCAGCGTCGGAAGATCAGGGAGTACGTACGAGCAGTACTTC.

The rearrangement uses TRBV10-3 and TRBJ2-7, with a tentative D call TRBD1 (5 bases). V was pared by 6 bases and J by 6 bases, with 18 bases between. Germline CDR1 reads ENHRY; CDR2 reads SYGVKD. The CDR3 spans 14 residues. CDR3 in DNA: TGTGCCATCAGACACGACAGCCAGCTGGGCGAGCAGTACTTC. This translates into CAIRHDSQLGEQYF.

V usage is TRBV7-9 and J usage is TRBJ1-5, with D possibly being TRBD1 (5 bases). This CDR3 has 12 residues. Deletions cut 8 bases from V and 3 bases from J, with 8 bases between. CDR1 and CDR2 (germline): SEHNR, FQNEAQ (reference sequence). The CDR3 loop reads CASQQDNQPQHF. The CDR3 DNA reads TGTGCCAGCCAACAGGACAATCAGCCCCAGCATTTT.

V usage is TRBV6-6 and J usage is TRBJ2-7; no clear D gene. V lost 5 bases to trimming and J lost 5 bases, with 16 bases between them. The CDR3 is 14 amino acids. The germline V gene encodes CDR1 MNHNY and CDR2 SVGAGI (reference sequence). CDR3 sequence reads: CASSPQPQPDEQYF. The CDR3 coding sequence is TGTGCCAGCAGTCCACAGCCCCAGCCGGACGAGCAGTACTTC.

V gene TRBV5-1 combines with J gene TRBJ2-1; D gene ambiguous. Deletions cut 4 bases from V and 4 bases from J, with 15 bases between. From germline, CDR1 is SGHRS and CDR2 YFSETQ. The CDR3 has 15 residues. The CDR3 nucleotides read TGCGCCAGCAGCACCAACTACCCGCAATACAATGAGCAGTTCTTC. Its translation: CASSTNYPQYNEQFF. Drawing the rest from reference TRBV5-1 and TRBJ2-1, the complete variable domain is KAGVTQTPRYLIKTRGQQVTLSCSPISGHRSVSWYQQTPGQGLQFLFEYFSETQRNKGNFPGRFSGRQFSNSRSEMNVSTLELGDSALYLCASSTNYPQYNEQFFGPGTRLTVL.

V and J are TRBV29-1 and TRBJ1-1; the match to TRBD1 covers 9 bases. Germline CDR1 SQVTM, CDR2 ANQGSEA. The CDR3 contains 11 residues. V gave up 7 bases and J gave up 7 bases; unmatched junction bases: 4. CDR3 DNA: TGCAGCGGACGGACAGGGGTTGAAGCTTTCTTT. Residues: CSGRTGVEAFF.

This chain links TRBV28 with TRBJ1-5; D may be TRBD1 (5 bases). Deletions cut 7 bases from V and 6 bases from J, with 16 bases between. Germline V gene sequence: CDR1 MDHEN, CDR2 SYDVKM. The CDR3 has 14 amino acids. The CDR3 nucleotides read TGTGCCAGCATCTCCGGGACGACCGGTCAGCCCCAGCATTTT. It yields the protein CASISGTTGQPQHF.

The chain has TRBV7-8 and TRBJ1-2; D uncertain. The CDR3 has 12 residues. Trimming stripped 2 bases from V and 8 bases from J, with 9 bases between. Per the germline V gene, CDR1 is SGHVS and CDR2 is FQNEAQ. The CDR3 protein is CASSLNPWGYTF. In DNA, the CDR3 is TGTGCCAGCAGCTTAAACCCGTGGGGCTACACCTTC.

Regarding this clone: The same CDR3 can be traced to other DNA sequences in this sample. The rearrangement uses TRBV9 and TRBJ2-5; 15 nucleotides line up with TRBD2. This CDR3 has 15 amino acids. CDR1 and CDR2 from the germline V gene are SGDLS and YYNGEE. Losses at the gene ends were 2 bases for V and 4 bases for J; bases not matched to a gene: 0. The CDR3 DNA follows: TGTGCCAGCAGCGTGGGACTAGCGGGAGGAGAGACCCAGTACTTC. This translates into CASSVGLAGGETQYF.

A remark on this clone: The junction departs from germline at one end; a sequencing error may be responsible. The chain joins TRBV4-1 to TRBJ2-7; 7 bases agree with TRBD1. The germline V gene encodes CDR1 MGHRA and CDR2 YSYEKL. This CDR3 has 15 amino acids. The CDR3 sequence: CASSPSRDSHYGQYF. The CDR3, as DNA: TGCGCCAGCAGCCCATCCCGGGACAGTCACTACGGGCAGTACTTC.

The V gene is TRBV28, the J gene TRBJ2-7; no firm D call. V lost 5 bases and J lost 3, with 8 bases in between. This CDR3 contains 12 residues. Germline V gene sequence: CDR1 MDHEN, CDR2 SYDVKM. The CDR3 nucleotides are TGTGCCAGCAGTCCCCCCCGCTACGAGCAGTACTTC. Translation: CASSPPRYEQYF.

This clone is a singleton in its sample. This chain joins TRBV19 and TRBJ2-1; 8 bases align to TRBD1. The V segment lost 3 bases and the J segment 8 bases; nucleotides outside the gene matches: 9. The CDR3 is 15 residues long. Looked up from germline, CDR1 is LNHDA and CDR2 is SQIVND (reference sequence). Written as DNA, the CDR3 is TGTGCCAGTAGTATGTCTGGACAGGGATTGCATGAGCAGTTCTTC. This sequence encodes CASSMSGQGLHEQFF.

The DNA for the CDR3 is TGTGCCAGTAGTATCGTCAGGGGGCGCACAGATACGCAGTATTTT. Translation gives CASSIVRGRTDTQYF. This chain connects TRBV19 to TRBJ2-3, with 8 bases identical to TRBD1. In germline, CDR1 is LNHDA, CDR2 SQIVND (reference sequence). This CDR3 is built from 15 residues. The trim removed 3 bases at V and 1 base at J, leaving 3 bases unmatched.

In DNA, the CDR3 is TGTGCCAGCAGTTATCAAGGGACAGGGGACTACACCTTC. Encoded protein: CASSYQGTGDYTF. The chain links TRBV28 to TRBJ1-2; TRBD1 matches at 10 bases. CDR1 is MDHEN and CDR2 is SYDVKM in the germline V gene. J lost 10 bases, V lost 4 bases, and 6 bases had no gene match. There are 13 residues in the CDR3.

The rearrangement uses TRBV4-1 and TRBJ2-2; D possibly uses TRBD1 or TRBD2 (5 bases each). The CDR3 sequence is 14 residues long. V was clipped by 1 base and J by 6 bases, with 9 bases between them. The V gene's germline CDR1 is MGHRA and CDR2 YSYEKL. CDR3 protein: CASSQAGAAGELFF. In DNA form, the CDR3 reads TGCGCCAGCAGCCAAGCCGGGGCGGCCGGGGAGCTGTTTTTT.

The rearrangement uses TRBV18 and TRBJ1-1; no firm D call. V dropped 3 bases and J dropped 2 bases, with 13 bases sitting between them. Germline values: CDR1 KGHSH, CDR2 LQKENI. This CDR3 has 15 amino acids. In nucleotides, the CDR3 is TGTGCCAGCTCACCTAGACCGGACCTTAACACTGAAGCTTTCTTT. Protein product: CASSPRPDLNTEAFF. Variable domain in full (rest from reference TRBV18 and TRBJ1-1): NAGVMQNPRHLVRRRGQEARLRCSPMKGHSHVYWYRQLPEEGLKFMVYLQKENIIDESGMPKERFSAEFPKEGPSILRIQQVVRGDSAAYFCASSPRPDLNTEAFFGQGTRLTVV.

This chain uses TRBV2 with TRBJ2-7, with D uncertain. Germline V gene sequence: CDR1 SNHLY, CDR2 FYNNEI. Trimming took 1 base from V and 0 from J, leaving 10 bases between them. The CDR3 consists of 15 residues. DNA for the CDR3: TGTGCCAGCAGTGAAGAGTTGTACAGCTCCTACGAGCAGTACTTC. This encodes CASSEELYSSYEQYF.

The genes are TRBV28 and TRBJ2-7; D gene uncertain. The CDR3 runs to 14 residues. The V end lost 8 bases, the J end lost 3 bases, and 17 bases lay between the germline ends. Germline values: CDR1 MDHEN, CDR2 SYDVKM. The CDR3 sequence is CASCMNGPCYEQYF. CDR3 nucleotide sequence: TGTGCCAGCTGCATGAACGGACCTTGCTACGAGCAGTACTTC.

The chain recombines TRBV2 with TRBJ2-2; a weak D match, TRBD2 (5 bases). The CDR3 contains 14 residues. The V and J ends lost 8 bases and 6 bases respectively, with 16 bases between them. In germline, CDR1 is SNHLY, CDR2 FYNNEI. CDR3 in amino acids: CASVLGEGAGELFF. CDR3 in DNA: TGTGCCAGCGTTCTCGGAGAGGGCGCCGGGGAGCTGTTTTTT. Drawing the rest from reference TRBV2 and TRBJ2-2, the complete variable domain is EPEVTQTPSHQVTQMGQEVILRCVPISNHLYFYWYRQILGQKVEFLVSFYNNEISEKSEIFDDQFSVERPDGSNFTLKIRSTKLEDSAMYFCASVLGEGAGELFFGEGSRLTVL.

This chain joins TRBV19 and TRBJ2-5; D perhaps matches TRBD1 (5 bases). The germline gives CDR1 LNHDA, CDR2 SQIVND (reference sequence). There are 15 residues in the CDR3. Trimming took off 1 base at V and 7 bases at J, with 16 bases between the two ends. CDR3 nucleotide sequence: TGTGCCAGTAGTATAGGGACACCGTATTTCGGGACCCAGTACTTC. This translates into CASSIGTPYFGTQYF.

The gene calls are TRBV7-9 and TRBJ2-3; 9 bases align to TRBD2. The CDR3 is made up of 16 amino acids. Trimming removed 0 bases from V and 4 bases from J; junction bases left unmatched: 5. CDR1 is SEHNR, CDR2 FQNEAQ, per germline (reference sequence). The CDR3 nucleotides are TGTGCCAGCAGCTTAGCAATAGCGGGAGTCGCAGATACGCAGTATTTT. It specifies CASSLAIAGVADTQYF.

The chain recombines TRBV18 with TRBJ1-3; 7 nucleotides agree with TRBD1. The CDR3 is made up of 15 amino acids. CDR1 and CDR2 from the germline V gene are KGHSH and LQKENI. V trimming: 3 bases; J trimming: 1 base; junction bases outside the gene matches: 3. The CDR3 sequence: CASSPGTASGNTIYF. CDR3 DNA: TGTGCCAGCTCACCCGGGACAGCTTCTGGAAACACCATATATTTT.